What follows are 11 T cell receptor beta chains derived from one specimen sequenced in a study of blood T cell repertoires in COVID-19. Using immunoSEQ multiplex PCR, the repertoire was profiled, and TCRdb retains in-frame clones only, with some absent. The table records about 69,000 clones, 75% to 80% of them present only once. Sequencing was done on a sample of peripheral blood. Receptors originate from a human donor in a cohort sampled during active COVID-19.

This clone has only a few counts. J is TRBJ2-2 and V is TRBV4-2; a weak D match, TRBD1 (6 bases). V gave up 1 base and J gave up 5 bases, with 14 bases separating them. This CDR3 is 16 amino acids long. CDR1 and CDR2 (germline): LGHNA, YNFKEQ. CDR3 in DNA: TGTGCCAGCAGCCAAGGAAACAGGGCATTAACCGGGGAGCTGTTTTTT. Its translation: CASSQGNRALTGELFF.

This clone was recorded once. The chain combines TRBV11-2 with TRBJ2-5, with TRBD2 matching over 9 bases. J lost 1 base, V lost 6 bases, and 6 bases had no gene match. The CDR3 is made up of 15 amino acids. The V gene's germline CDR1 is SGHAT and CDR2 FQNNGV. CDR3 sequence reads: CASSPAGGSQETQYF. In DNA, the CDR3 is TGTGCCAGCAGTCCAGCGGGAGGTTCCCAAGAGACCCAGTACTTC.

The chain has TRBV5-1 and TRBJ2-2, with 7 bases aligning to TRBD1. Germline assignment: CDR1 SGHRS and CDR2 YFSETQ. Trimming at V came to 1 base and at J to 7 bases, leaving 1 base not matched to a gene. There are 13 residues in the CDR3. CDR3 nucleotide sequence: TGCGCCAGCAGCTTGCGACAGGGCGGGGAGCTGTTTTTT. Amino acids: CASSLRQGGELFF.

The chain employs TRBV6-1 and TRBJ2-7; TRBD1 might be the D (5 bases). This CDR3 contains 12 residues. The V end was cut by 3 bases, the J end by 4 bases, with 7 bases between. The germline CDR1 and CDR2 sequences are MNHNS and SASEGT. The CDR3 spells CASSDREYEQYF. The CDR3 nucleotides read TGTGCCAGCAGTGACAGGGAATACGAGCAGTACTTC.

The chain is built from TRBV19 and TRBJ2-1; 11 nucleotides agree with TRBD2. The V and J ends lost 3 bases and 8 bases, in that order; junction bases with no gene match: 21. The CDR3 covers 20 residues. Germline V lookup: CDR1 LNHDA, CDR2 SQIVND (reference sequence). The DNA of the CDR3 is TGTGCCAGTAGTATGAAGGGTTTGGCTAGCGGGGGGCCTGGGGTATATGAGCAGTTCTTC. Its translation: CASSMKGLASGGPGVYEQFF.

V is TRBV19 and J is TRBJ2-2, with TRBD2 identical over 9 bases. CDR1 is LNHDA, CDR2 SQIVND, per germline (reference sequence). The junction had 11 bases not matched to a gene; V was cut back by 5 bases and J by 4 bases. The CDR3 runs 17 residues. The CDR3 DNA sequence: TGTGCCAGTAGTGACCGCGGCGGGAGGGCGACCACCGGGGAGCTGTTTTTT. It translates to CASSDRGGRATTGELFF.

The chain recombines TRBV7-8 with TRBJ2-7, with 8 bases identical to TRBD1. Germline V gene sequence: CDR1 SGHVS, CDR2 FQNEAQ. This CDR3 has 17 amino acids. V trimming: 3 bases; J trimming: 4 bases; junction bases outside the gene matches: 14. CDR3 sequence reads: CASSFPLGQGEGYEQYF. DNA of the CDR3: TGTGCCAGCAGCTTTCCATTAGGACAGGGCGAGGGGTACGAGCAGTACTTC.

V usage is TRBV6-5 and J usage is TRBJ1-2; no clear D gene. Looked up from germline, CDR1 is MNHEY and CDR2 is SVGAGI. V gave up 7 bases and J gave up 0 bases, with 12 bases separating them. The CDR3 runs 14 residues. The CDR3 sequence: CASILSVANYGYTF. DNA of the CDR3: TGTGCCAGCATCCTGTCTGTAGCTAACTATGGCTACACCTTC.

The CDR3 reads CASSGGLDLKPEAFF. CDR3 nucleotides: TGCGCCAGCAGTGGGGGACTGGATCTTAAACCTGAAGCTTTCTTT. This rearrangement joins TRBV10-2 to TRBJ1-1; a weak D match, TRBD1 (5 bases). V was shortened by 4 bases and J by 6 bases, with 18 bases between the two germline ends. The CDR3 contains 15 residues. From germline, CDR1 is WSHSY and CDR2 SAAADI.

This clone was seen at least ten times. V gene TRBV5-1 combines with J gene TRBJ2-1; D may be TRBD2 (5 bases). The CDR3 has 13 residues. With 1 base removed from V and 5 bases from J, the gap between germline ends came to 7 bases. Germline-derived CDR1 and CDR2 are SGHRS and YFSETQ. The CDR3 nucleotides are TGCGCCAGCAGCTTGCGGGGAAACAATGAGCAGTTCTTC. As protein: CASSLRGNNEQFF.

The genes are TRBV4-1 and TRBJ2-5, with D tentatively TRBD2 (6 bases). Germline CDR1 is MGHRA and CDR2 is YSYEKL. CDR3 length: 15 amino acids. V lost 3 bases and J lost 4, with 15 bases in between. The CDR3 is CASSHLADEGETQYF. The CDR3 nucleotides read TGCGCCAGCAGCCATTTAGCGGATGAGGGAGAGACCCAGTACTTC.